What follows are 20 T cell receptor beta chains derived from one specimen sequenced in a study of response to subunit inactivated influenza vaccine. TCRdb re-derived calls from the RT-PCR reads in MiXCR, one entry per CDR3 protein. The sample has some 600,000 distinct CDR3 sequences; 11% to 15% are singletons. This material consisted of PBMCs from blood, taken 14 to 15 days before vaccination. The source is a man aged 50 to 59 who received an inactivated influenza vaccine.

This chain links TRBV12-3 or TRBV12-4 with TRBJ2-5; TRBD2 matches 11 bases. The J segment lost 5 bases and the V segment lost 3 bases, leaving 8 bases of the junction unmatched. The CDR3 spans 16 residues. CDR3 sequence reads: CASSFVAGGPGETQYF. CDR3 sequence (DNA): TGTGCCAGCAGTTTCGTAGCGGGGGGGCCCGGCGAGACCCAGTACTTC.

DNA for the CDR3: TGTGCCAGCAGCCGGACTAGCGGGGGGACCCAGTACTTC. This translates into CASSRTSGGTQYF. The chain employs TRBV7-2 and TRBJ2-5; 13 bases agree with TRBD2. The CDR3 runs to 13 residues. The V segment lost 5 bases and the J segment 7 bases; nucleotides outside the gene matches: 1. Germline CDR1 is SGHTA and CDR2 is FQGNSA. The entire variable domain, with the rest obtained from reference TRBV7-2 and TRBJ2-5, is as follows: GAGVSQSPSNKVTEKGKDVELRCDPISGHTALYWYRQSLGQGLEFLIYFQGNSAPDKSGLPSDRFSAERTGGSVSTLTIQRTQQEDSAVYLCASSRTSGGTQYFGPGTRLLVL.

The V call is TRBV3-1, the J call TRBJ1-1; D is ambiguous. CDR3 length: 17 amino acids. The V gene's germline CDR1 is LGHDT and CDR2 YNNKEL (reference sequence). V lost 3 bases, J lost 3 bases, and 20 bases lay in between. CDR3 coding DNA: TGTGCCAGCAGCCATACGGGGTCGCTGGTACTGTACACTGAAGCTTTCTTT. It yields the protein CASSHTGSLVLYTEAFF.

The gene calls are TRBV19 and TRBJ2-3; D remains ambiguous. Per germline, CDR1 LNHDA and CDR2 SQIVND (reference sequence). This CDR3 is 18 amino acids long. The V end was cut by 0 bases, the J end by 2 bases, with 18 bases between. The CDR3 reads CASSIDKGRATYTDTQYF. In DNA form, the CDR3 reads TGTGCCAGTAGTATAGATAAGGGCCGCGCGACCTACACAGATACGCAGTATTTT.

This clonotype was counted between two and nine times. This chain links TRBV6-2 or TRBV6-3 with TRBJ2-3, with unresolved D. Trimming took off 2 bases at V and 2 bases at J, with 20 bases between the two ends. The CDR3 has 18 residues. Germline CDR1 and CDR2: MNHEY and SVGEGT. Here the CDR3 reads CASSYESRRPVFTDTQYF. CDR3 bases: TGTGCCAGCAGTTACGAGTCAAGAAGACCAGTCTTCACAGATACGCAGTATTTT.

This rearrangement joins TRBV24-1 to TRBJ2-3; D remains unclear. This CDR3 has 13 amino acids. The ends were cut back, 3 bases at V and 4 bases at J, with 7 bases in the middle. Germline V gene sequence: CDR1 KGHDR, CDR2 SFDVKD. The CDR3 region has the DNA TGTGCCACCAGTGATGGGTTCGCAGATACGCAGTATTTT. This sequence encodes CATSDGFADTQYF.

The chain links TRBV4-2 to TRBJ2-3; the match to TRBD1 covers 8 bases. Looked up from germline, CDR1 is LGHNA and CDR2 is YNFKEQ. V was clipped by 4 bases and J by 5 bases; unmatched bases: 11. The CDR3 is 16 residues long. The CDR3 sequence: CASSLLGQGMLDTQYF. The CDR3 DNA sequence: TGTGCCAGCAGCCTCCTCGGACAGGGTATGCTAGATACGCAGTATTTT.

The chain joins TRBV5-1 to TRBJ2-5; no clear D gene. The germline V gene encodes CDR1 SGHRS and CDR2 YFSETQ. Deletions cut 3 bases from V and 1 base from J, with 10 bases between. CDR3 length: 14 amino acids. This CDR3 reads CASSSPASQETQYF. CDR3 DNA sequence: TGCGCCAGCAGCTCGCCAGCCTCCCAAGAGACCCAGTACTTC.

This clonotype was seen a few times. The CDR3 protein is CASVHSTGELFF. CDR3 DNA sequence: TGTGCCAGCGTCCACAGCACCGGGGAGCTGTTTTTT. V gene TRBV25-1 combines with J gene TRBJ2-2, with no clear D. Trimming took off 8 bases at V and 4 bases at J, with 8 bases between the two ends. The CDR3 is 12 residues long. Per the germline V gene, CDR1 is MGHDK and CDR2 is SYGVNS.

The chain has TRBV15 and TRBJ2-2; D perhaps matches TRBD1 (5 bases). This CDR3 spans 16 amino acids. Germline lookup yields CDR1 LNHNV and CDR2 YYDKDF (reference sequence). The V end was cut by 2 bases, the J end by 3 bases, with 13 bases between. This CDR3 reads CATSRKQAWDTGELFF. The CDR3 DNA follows: TGTGCCACCAGCAGAAAACAGGCGTGGGACACCGGGGAGCTGTTTTTT.

This clonotype was detected a few times. V and J are TRBV3-1 and TRBJ1-3, with TRBD1 identical over 8 bases. Trimming cost V 4 bases and J 3 bases; bases outside gene matches: 2. This CDR3 spans 14 amino acids. Germline CDR1 and CDR2: LGHDT and YNNKEL (reference sequence). CDR3 region: CASSRQGSGNTIYF. The CDR3 DNA follows: TGTGCCAGCAGCCGACAGGGGAGTGGAAACACCATATATTTT.

The rearrangement joins TRBV20-1 to TRBJ2-5; 8 positions agree with TRBD2. Germline lookup yields CDR1 DFQATT and CDR2 SNEGSKA (reference sequence). Losses at the gene ends were 5 bases for V and 4 bases for J; bases not matched to a gene: 6. The CDR3 is 13 amino acids. The CDR3 nucleotides read TGCAGTGCTGGACTAGCCGGGGGAGAGACCCAGTACTTC. Amino acids: CSAGLAGGETQYF.

V usage is TRBV29-1 and J usage is TRBJ2-5; either TRBD1 or TRBD2 may supply D (6 bases each). This CDR3 has 12 amino acids. The ends were cut back, 8 bases at V and 6 bases at J, with 16 bases in the middle. Germline V CDR1 and CDR2: SQVTM, ANQGSEA. The CDR3 DNA reads as TGCAGCTCCCTCCAGGGGAGGAAGACCCAGTACTTC. Translation gives CSSLQGRKTQYF.

This clonotype was counted between two and nine times. This chain links TRBV5-8 with TRBJ1-1; a possible D gene is TRBD1 (5 bases). Germline V gene data show CDR1 as SGHTS and CDR2 as YDEGEE. The V and J ends lost 3 bases and 0 bases respectively, with 15 bases between them. The CDR3 runs to 16 residues. CDR3 amino acids: CASSSPSSGLNTEAFF. The CDR3 nucleotides read TGTGCCAGCAGCTCCCCCTCCTCGGGGCTGAACACTGAAGCTTTCTTT.

This clonotype was seen at least ten times. The chain carries TRBV6-1 and TRBJ2-2; D might be TRBD1 or TRBD2, each matching 7 bases. CDR3 length equals 16 residues. V lost 5 bases, J lost 6 bases, and 19 bases lay in between. The germline gives CDR1 MNHNS, CDR2 SASEGT. CDR3 residues: CASSTMGRGLPGELFF. CDR3 in DNA: TGTGCCAGCAGTACCATGGGGAGGGGGCTGCCCGGGGAGCTGTTTTTT.

This clonotype was counted only a few times. V usage is TRBV4-3 and J usage is TRBJ1-1; maybe TRBD1 (5 bases). Per germline, CDR1 LGHNA and CDR2 YSLEER. The length of the CDR3 is 14 residues. Trimming removed 0 bases from V and 1 base from J, with 6 bases in between. The CDR3 DNA reads TGCGCCAGCAGCCAAGAAGGACAGAACACTGAAGCTTTCTTT. Its translation: CASSQEGQNTEAFF.

The J gene is TRBJ2-3, the V gene TRBV15; D gene unclear. V lost 1 base and J lost 0, with 5 bases in between. Per the germline V gene, CDR1 is LNHNV and CDR2 is YYDKDF (reference sequence). This CDR3 comprises 14 residues. In DNA form, the CDR3 reads TGTGCCACCAGCAGAGGGTTAAGCACAGATACGCAGTATTTT. Translation: CATSRGLSTDTQYF.

This clonotype was counted a few times. This chain connects TRBV19 to TRBJ1-2; 7 positions agree with TRBD1. J gave up 2 bases and V 3 bases, and 3 bases lay outside the gene matches. The CDR3 contains 14 residues. Germline CDR1 and CDR2: LNHDA and SQIVND (reference sequence). CDR3: CASSIGGQNYGYTF. CDR3 coding DNA: TGTGCCAGTAGTATTGGGGGACAGAACTATGGCTACACCTTC.

The chain employs TRBV11-3 and TRBJ2-1, with a weak D call TRBD2 (5 bases). V dropped 5 bases and J dropped 1 base, with 12 bases sitting between them. The germline V gene encodes CDR1 SGHNT and CDR2 YENEEA. There are 15 residues in the CDR3. The CDR3 DNA reads as TGTGCCAGCAGCCCGGAGGATTCTTCCTACAATGAGCAGTTCTTC. Translating it yields CASSPEDSSYNEQFF.

This chain connects TRBV2 to TRBJ2-5; 9 positions match TRBD1. This CDR3 region has 14 residues. Germline loops: CDR1 SNHLY, CDR2 FYNNEI. The V and J ends lost 6 bases and 3 bases, in that order; junction bases with no gene match: 5. CDR3 protein: CASSQGTGKETQYF. The CDR3 region has the DNA TGTGCCAGCAGCCAAGGGACAGGGAAAGAGACCCAGTACTTC.